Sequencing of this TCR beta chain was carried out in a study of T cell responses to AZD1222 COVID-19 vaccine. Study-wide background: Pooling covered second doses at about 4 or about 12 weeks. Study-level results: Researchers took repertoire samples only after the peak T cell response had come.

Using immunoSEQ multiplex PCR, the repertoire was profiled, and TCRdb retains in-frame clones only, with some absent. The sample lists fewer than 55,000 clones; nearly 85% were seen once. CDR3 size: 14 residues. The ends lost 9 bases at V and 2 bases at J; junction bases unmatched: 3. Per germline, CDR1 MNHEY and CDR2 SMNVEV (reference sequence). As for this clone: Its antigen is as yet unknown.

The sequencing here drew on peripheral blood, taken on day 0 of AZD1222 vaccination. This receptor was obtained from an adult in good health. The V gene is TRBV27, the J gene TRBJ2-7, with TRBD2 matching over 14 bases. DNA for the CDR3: TGTGCCAGGAGGGGACTAGCGGGGGCCTACGAGCAGTACTTC. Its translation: CARRGLAGAYEQYF.